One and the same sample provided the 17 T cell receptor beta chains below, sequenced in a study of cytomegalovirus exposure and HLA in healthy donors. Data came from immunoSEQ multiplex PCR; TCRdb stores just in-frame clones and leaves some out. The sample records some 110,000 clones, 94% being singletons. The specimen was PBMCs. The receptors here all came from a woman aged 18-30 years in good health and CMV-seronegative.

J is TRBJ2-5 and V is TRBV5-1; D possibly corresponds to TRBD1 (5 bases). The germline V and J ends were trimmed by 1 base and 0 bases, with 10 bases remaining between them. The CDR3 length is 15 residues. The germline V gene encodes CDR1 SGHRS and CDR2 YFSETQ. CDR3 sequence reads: CASSLSGRNQETQYF. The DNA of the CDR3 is TGCGCCAGCAGCTTGTCAGGGCGTAACCAAGAGACCCAGTACTTC.

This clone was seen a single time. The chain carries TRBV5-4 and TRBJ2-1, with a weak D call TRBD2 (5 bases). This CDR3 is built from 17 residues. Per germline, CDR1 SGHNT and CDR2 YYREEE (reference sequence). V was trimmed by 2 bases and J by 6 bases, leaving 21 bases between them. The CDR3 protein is CASSFPPFSSVTNEQFF. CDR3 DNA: TGTGCCAGCAGCTTTCCCCCGTTTAGTAGCGTGACCAATGAGCAGTTCTTC.

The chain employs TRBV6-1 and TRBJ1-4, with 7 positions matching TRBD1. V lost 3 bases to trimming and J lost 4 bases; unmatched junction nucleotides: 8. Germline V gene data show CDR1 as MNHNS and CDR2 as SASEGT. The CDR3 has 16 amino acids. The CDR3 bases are TGTGCCAGCAGTGAGACCAAGGGGGCTGTTAATGAAAAACTGTTTTTT. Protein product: CASSETKGAVNEKLFF.

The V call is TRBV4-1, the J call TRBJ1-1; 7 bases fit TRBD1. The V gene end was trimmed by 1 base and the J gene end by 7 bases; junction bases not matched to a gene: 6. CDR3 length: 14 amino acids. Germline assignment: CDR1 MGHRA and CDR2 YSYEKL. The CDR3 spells CASSQGGQLSEAFF. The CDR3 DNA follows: TGCGCCAGCAGCCAAGGGGGACAGTTGAGTGAAGCTTTCTTT.

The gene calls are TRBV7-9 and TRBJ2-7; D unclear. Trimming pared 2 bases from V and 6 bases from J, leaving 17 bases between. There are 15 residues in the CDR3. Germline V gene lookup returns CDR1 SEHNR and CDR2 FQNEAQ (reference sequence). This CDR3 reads CASSLISRPLVEQYF. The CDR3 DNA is TGTGCCAGCAGCTTAATTTCTAGACCTCTTGTCGAGCAGTACTTC.

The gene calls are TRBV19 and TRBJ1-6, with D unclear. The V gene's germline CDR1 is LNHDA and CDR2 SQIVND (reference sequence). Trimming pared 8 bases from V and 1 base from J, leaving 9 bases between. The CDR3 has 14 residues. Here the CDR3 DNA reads TGTGCCAGTTCGCGGGAATCCTATAATTCACCCCTCCACTTT. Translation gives CASSRESYNSPLHF.

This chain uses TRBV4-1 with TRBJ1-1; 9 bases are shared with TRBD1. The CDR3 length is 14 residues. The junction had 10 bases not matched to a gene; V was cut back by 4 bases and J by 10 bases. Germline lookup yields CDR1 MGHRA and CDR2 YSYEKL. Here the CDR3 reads CASSPIAGTGSAFF. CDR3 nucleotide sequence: TGCGCCAGCAGCCCCATCGCGGGGACAGGGTCAGCTTTCTTT.

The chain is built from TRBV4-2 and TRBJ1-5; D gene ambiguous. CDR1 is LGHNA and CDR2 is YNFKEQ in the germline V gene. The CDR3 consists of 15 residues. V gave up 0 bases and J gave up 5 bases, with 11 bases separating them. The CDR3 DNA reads TGTGCCAGCAGCCAAGATCATGACAAATATCAGCCCCAGCATTTT. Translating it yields CASSQDHDKYQPQHF.

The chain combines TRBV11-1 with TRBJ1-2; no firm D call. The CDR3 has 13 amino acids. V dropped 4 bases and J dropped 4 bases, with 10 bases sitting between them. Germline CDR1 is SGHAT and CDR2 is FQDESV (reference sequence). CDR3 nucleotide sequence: TGTGCCAGCAGCTCCGGGGAGGCCTATGGCTACACCTTC. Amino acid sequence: CASSSGEAYGYTF.

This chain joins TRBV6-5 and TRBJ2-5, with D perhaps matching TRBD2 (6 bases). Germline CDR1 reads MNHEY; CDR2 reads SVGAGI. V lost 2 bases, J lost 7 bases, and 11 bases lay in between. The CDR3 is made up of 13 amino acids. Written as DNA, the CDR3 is TGTGCCAGCAGTTACGGGGACTTGAGGACCCAGTACTTC. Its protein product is CASSYGDLRTQYF.

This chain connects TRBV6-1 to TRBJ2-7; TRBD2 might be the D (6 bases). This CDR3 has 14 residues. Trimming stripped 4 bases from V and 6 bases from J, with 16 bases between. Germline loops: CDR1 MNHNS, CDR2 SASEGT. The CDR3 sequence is CASSGIGGPVEQYF. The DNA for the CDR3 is TGTGCCAGCAGTGGTATAGGAGGGCCTGTCGAGCAGTACTTC.

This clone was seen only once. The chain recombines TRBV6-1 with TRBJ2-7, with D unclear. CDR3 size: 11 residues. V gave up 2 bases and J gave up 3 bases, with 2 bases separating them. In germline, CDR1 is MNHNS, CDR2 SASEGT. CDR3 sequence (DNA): TGTGCCAGCAGTGAATACTACGAGCAGTACTTC. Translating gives CASSEYYEQYF.

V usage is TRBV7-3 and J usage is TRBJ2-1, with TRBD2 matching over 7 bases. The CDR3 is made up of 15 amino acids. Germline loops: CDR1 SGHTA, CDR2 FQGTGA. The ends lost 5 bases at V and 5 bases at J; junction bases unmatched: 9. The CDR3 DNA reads TGTGCCAGCAGCGCCGAAGGACTAGTCAACAATGAGCAGTTCTTC. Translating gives CASSAEGLVNNEQFF.

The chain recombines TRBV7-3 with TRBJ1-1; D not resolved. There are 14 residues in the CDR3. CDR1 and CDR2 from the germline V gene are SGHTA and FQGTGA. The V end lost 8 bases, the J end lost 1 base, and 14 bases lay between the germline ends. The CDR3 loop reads CASALGGGNTEAFF. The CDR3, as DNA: TGTGCCAGCGCCTTAGGTGGAGGGAACACTGAAGCTTTCTTT.

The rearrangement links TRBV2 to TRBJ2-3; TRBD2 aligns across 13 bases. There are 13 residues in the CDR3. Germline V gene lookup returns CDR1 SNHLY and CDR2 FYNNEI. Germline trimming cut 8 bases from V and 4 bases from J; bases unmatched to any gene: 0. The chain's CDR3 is CASGLAGADTQYF. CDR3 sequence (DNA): TGTGCCAGCGGACTAGCGGGAGCAGATACGCAGTATTTT.

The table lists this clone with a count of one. The CDR3 bases are TGTGCCAGCAGCGTAGTTGCTAGCGGGGGGGGGAGAGATACGCAGTATTTT. Residues: CASSVVASGGGRDTQYF. The gene calls are TRBV9 and TRBJ2-3, with 12 bases fitting TRBD2. The CDR3 has 17 amino acids. Germline V gene data show CDR1 as SGDLS and CDR2 as YYNGEE. J was trimmed by 5 bases and V by 0 bases; bases with no gene match: 7.

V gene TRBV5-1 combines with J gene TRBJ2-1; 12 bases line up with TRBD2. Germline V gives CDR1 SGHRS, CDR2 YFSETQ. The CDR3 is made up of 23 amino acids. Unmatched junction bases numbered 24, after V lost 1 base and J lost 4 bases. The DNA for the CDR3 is TGCGCCAGCAGCTTGTACGCCCTGGGGACTAGCGGGTCAAGGAAACTTACTTACAATGAGCAGTTCTTC. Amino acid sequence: CASSLYALGTSGSRKLTYNEQFF.